This T cell receptor beta chain comes out of a study of siplizumab effects on memory and regulatory T cells. Per the germline V gene, CDR1 is SNHLY and CDR2 is FYNNEI. Trimming at V came to 6 bases and at J to 6 bases, leaving 4 bases not matched to a gene. The CDR3 is made up of 14 amino acids. Assayed TCR templates numbered some 9.3 x 10^4 for each sample. Measured with immunoSEQ multiplex PCR; TCRdb has only the in-frame clones, and not every one. The sample includes around 110,000 clones, approximately 94% of them seen just once. In the case of this clone: Its antigen is unidentified.

Findings and limits, study-wide: Suppressive capability of dividing Tregs from siplizumab cultures went unverified. Poor capture below about 10^-5 frequency left most alloreactive clones unmapped to unstimulated subsets.

The source of this sequence is a human donor in good health. The chain couples TRBV2 to TRBJ2-7, with 14 positions matching TRBD2. Sequenced input: non-Treg CD4+ T cells sorted from blood. In nucleotides, the CDR3 is TGTGCCAGCAGGGCCGGACTAGCGGGAGGCGAGCAGTACTTC. It encodes CASRAGLAGGEQYF.